This T cell receptor beta chain was identified in a study of blood T cell repertoires in COVID-19. For the study at large: Donors in the United States, Italy and Spain gave samples during acute or convalescent COVID-19. Sample material is recorded as cDNA or gDNA derived from T cells, B-cell-depleted T cells, or PBMCs.

This CDR3 has 16 amino acids. V lost 0 bases, J lost 3 bases, and 13 bases lay in between. Germline V lookup: CDR1 SGHRS, CDR2 YFSETQ. Original processing methods: Researchers report that nucleated cell counts were estimated from reference gene primer amplification. Profiling relied on immunoSEQ multiplex PCR, and the TCRdb table lists in-frame clones only, not all of them. V and J calls and clone size are given by that table; D and trimming were obtained from the DNA. Found here are about 74,000 clones, roughly four fifths of them singletons; the top ten hold around 43%. The sequence came from a man older than 75 with acute or convalescent COVID-19. The V gene is TRBV5-1, the J gene TRBJ1-3; tentative D call: TRBD1 (5 bases). The sequenced material came from peripheral blood. The CDR3 protein is CASSLAEGAGGNTIYF. In DNA form, the CDR3 reads TGCGCCAGCAGCTTGGCCGAAGGGGCAGGTGGAAACACCATATATTTT.